The 10 T cell receptor beta chains reported below all come from one sample, sequenced in a study of CD8+ T cells in alopecia areata. Reverse transcription of extracted RNA yielded cDNA, which provided the sequencing template. Assay used: immunoSEQ multiplex PCR; TCRdb lists only in-frame clones, some missing. The table lists 150,000 to 200,000 clones, roughly 60% of them singletons, with approximately 0.97% in the top ten. Noted treatment: oral pan-JAK inhibitor, 5-10 mg twice daily. Sequencing was performed on CD4+ T cells sorted from blood, taken at week 24, from a patient treated with tofacitinib. Receptors originate from a human donor with alopecia areata.

This chain uses TRBV15 with TRBJ1-2; no definite D call. Germline CDR1 LNHNV, CDR2 YYDKDF (reference sequence). V lost 3 bases and J 8 bases, leaving 10 bases between the germline ends. The CDR3 spans 12 residues. As DNA, the CDR3 is TGTGCCACCAGCAGCCCCCGCGGGGGCTACACCTTC. Translation: CATSSPRGGYTF. The entire variable domain, with the rest obtained from reference TRBV15 and TRBJ1-2, is as follows: DAMVIQNPRYQVTQFGKPVTLSCSQTLNHNVMYWYQQKSSQAPKLLFHYYDKDFNNEADTPDNFQSRRPNTSFCFLDIRSPGLGDTAMYLCATSSPRGGYTFGSGTRLTVV.

Only a few counts were recorded for this clone. This chain uses TRBV19 with TRBJ2-6; 8 nucleotides align to TRBD1. This CDR3 has 17 amino acids. The V gene end was trimmed by 9 bases and the J gene end by 1 base; junction bases not matched to a gene: 11. Germline CDR1 and CDR2: LNHDA and SQIVND (reference sequence). Here the CDR3 reads CASLGTGGISGANVLTF. The CDR3 DNA reads as TGTGCCAGCCTCGGCACAGGGGGGATATCTGGGGCCAACGTCCTGACTTTC.

The chain joins TRBV29-1 to TRBJ2-1; TRBD1 is a possible D gene (7 bases). This CDR3 region has 14 residues. The V end was cut by 8 bases, the J end by 10 bases, with 24 bases between. From germline, CDR1 is SQVTM and CDR2 ANQGSEA. The CDR3 coding sequence is TGCAGCTCCCGGCGGCAGGAGGGGGCAGGGGAGCAGTTCTTC. Translation gives CSSRRQEGAGEQFF.

The rearrangement links TRBV6-5 to TRBJ2-2; D gene uncertain. There are 12 residues in the CDR3. V was shortened by 0 bases and J by 6 bases, with 2 bases between the two germline ends. Germline V CDR1 and CDR2: MNHEY, SVGAGI. CDR3 protein: CASSYSPGELFF. In DNA, the CDR3 is TGTGCCAGCAGTTACTCCCCCGGGGAGCTGTTTTTT.

V gene TRBV27 combines with J gene TRBJ1-2; D uncertain. The CDR3 extends over 13 amino acids. V lost 2 bases and J lost 6, with 10 bases in between. Germline values: CDR1 MNHEY, CDR2 SMNVEV (reference sequence). The CDR3 DNA reads TGTGCCAGCAGTTTAAACAGCCTAAATGGCTACACCTTC. It translates to CASSLNSLNGYTF.

The chain links TRBV5-1 to TRBJ1-5; TRBD1 matches at 7 bases. There are 14 residues in the CDR3. V trimming: 5 bases; J trimming: 3 bases; junction bases outside the gene matches: 5. Germline CDR1 is SGHRS and CDR2 is YFSETQ. CDR3 amino acids: CASRPGTDNQPQHF. The DNA for the CDR3 is TGCGCCAGCAGGCCCGGGACAGACAATCAGCCCCAGCATTTT.

V is TRBV30 and J is TRBJ1-2; D is ambiguous. Trimming took off 4 bases at V and 4 bases at J, with 13 bases between the two ends. This CDR3 is built from 13 residues. Germline V lookup: CDR1 GTSNPN, CDR2 SVGIG (reference sequence). CDR3 sequence: CAWTREEVYGYTF. The CDR3 DNA reads as TGTGCCTGGACTCGGGAGGAGGTCTATGGCTACACCTTC. The full variable domain, completed using reference TRBV30 and TRBJ1-2, is SQTIHQWPATLVQPVGSPLSLECTVEGTSNPNLYWYRQAAGRGLQLLFYSVGIGQISSEVPQNLSASRPQDRQFILSSKKLLLSDSGFYLCAWTREEVYGYTFGSGTRLTVV.

The rearrangement uses TRBV30 and TRBJ1-2; no clear D. CDR3 length: 12 amino acids. Germline assignment: CDR1 GTSNPN and CDR2 SVGIG (reference sequence). V shed 4 bases and J shed 3 bases, with 9 bases lying between them. This CDR3 is CAWTGRYYGYTF. The CDR3 DNA sequence: TGTGCCTGGACCGGGCGGTACTATGGCTACACCTTC.

The chain is built from TRBV30 and TRBJ2-7; 8 nucleotides align to TRBD1. CDR1 and CDR2 (germline): GTSNPN, SVGIG (reference sequence). With V trimmed by 1 base and J by 8 bases, 4 bases remained unmatched. This CDR3 contains 12 residues. The CDR3 is CAWSGGQGKQYF. The CDR3 coding sequence is TGTGCCTGGAGTGGTGGACAGGGTAAGCAGTACTTC.

The gene calls are TRBV19 and TRBJ2-1; 10 bases fit TRBD2. This CDR3 is built from 13 residues. Germline V lookup: CDR1 LNHDA, CDR2 SQIVND (reference sequence). V shed 3 bases and J 10 bases; nucleotides not matched to a gene: 3. The CDR3 bases are TGTGCCAGTAGTATCAGCGGGGGGGACGAGCAGTTCTTC. This codes for CASSISGGDEQFF.